These T cell receptor beta chains were read from a single sample in a study of vaccination and CD4 T cells after COVID-19. These receptors' targets are unknown. A single record per CDR3 protein comes from TCRdb applying MiXCR to the PCR reads. The data show under 25,000 distinct CDR3 sequences, with about 80% seen just once and 17% held by the top ten. The sequenced sample was CD4+ T cells from blood, cultured in vitro, obtained after SARS-CoV-2 vaccination. These receptors were collected from a human donor who received a COVID-19 vaccine. Each CDR3 is given with its conserved first and last residue. Fields, in order: CDR3 protein, CDR3 DNA, clone size, D gene, V gene, J gene. The D gene is left open where the match is weak. Size is stated for part of the rows, as once, few or many counts, or as a class when the clone is expanded.

CDR3: CASRLGGSYGYTF; DNA: TGTGCCAGCAGGTTAGGGGGCAGCTATGGCTACACCTTC; size: once; D: TRBD1; V: TRBV12-3/TRBV12-4; J: TRBJ1-2
CDR3: CASSTTGVTNYGYTF; DNA: TGTGCCAGCAGTACGACCGGAGTGACTAACTATGGCTACACCTTC; size: NA; D: NA; V: TRBV6-1; J: TRBJ1-2
CDR3: CASSLQRGTLTGELFF; DNA: TGTGCCAGCAGTTTACAGCGGGGGACACTTACTGGGGAGCTGTTTTTT; size: NA; D: TRBD2; V: TRBV6-2/TRBV6-3; J: TRBJ2-2
CDR3: CSARRVRGANYGYTF; DNA: TGCAGTGCTAGGAGGGTCAGGGGAGCTAACTATGGCTACACCTTC; size: NA; D: NA; V: TRBV20-1; J: TRBJ1-2
CDR3: CSAANLRTGVRTDTQYF; DNA: TGCAGTGCTGCTAACCTCCGGACAGGGGTAAGGACAGATACGCAGTATTTT; size: NA; D: TRBD1; V: TRBV20-1; J: TRBJ2-3
CDR3: CAWSVGSDNSPLHF; DNA: TGTGCCTGGAGTGTGGGCAGCGATAATTCACCCCTCCACTTT; size: few; D: NA; V: TRBV30; J: TRBJ1-6
CDR3: CSATISWGAGQPQHF; DNA: TGCAGTGCTACGATTAGCTGGGGCGCGGGTCAGCCCCAGCATTTT; size: NA; D: NA; V: TRBV20-1; J: TRBJ1-5
CDR3: CSARVDPLDSTDTQYF; DNA: TGCAGTGCTAGAGTTGATCCCCTAGACAGCACAGATACGCAGTATTTT; size: few; D: NA; V: TRBV20-1; J: TRBJ2-3
CDR3: CSASKGLSNTEAFF; DNA: TGCAGTGCTAGTAAGGGTCTATCGAACACTGAAGCTTTCTTT; size: NA; D: NA; V: TRBV20-1; J: TRBJ1-1
CDR3: CASSLSGSPLHF; DNA: TGTGCCAGCAGCTTGAGTGGGTCACCCCTCCACTTT; size: NA; D: NA; V: TRBV7-8; J: TRBJ1-6
CDR3: CASSLGGVGGGGGYTF; DNA: TGTGCCAGCAGTTTAGGGGGTGTTGGGGGAGGCGGTGGCTACACCTTC; size: NA; D: NA; V: TRBV12-3/TRBV12-4; J: TRBJ1-2
CDR3: CASSEFGSSYNEQFF; DNA: TGTGCCAGCAGTGAATTTGGGTCCTCCTACAATGAGCAGTTCTTC; size: NA; D: NA; V: TRBV6-1; J: TRBJ2-1
CDR3: CATSDARGLTYEQYF; DNA: TGTGCCACCAGTGATGCGCGAGGGTTAACCTACGAGCAGTACTTC; size: NA; D: NA; V: TRBV24-1; J: TRBJ2-7
CDR3: CASSIPTFTDTQYF; DNA: TGTGCCAGTAGTATCCCGACATTCACAGATACGCAGTATTTT; size: few; D: NA; V: TRBV19; J: TRBJ2-3
CDR3: CASRLGQEGNYGYTF; DNA: TGTGCCAGCAGGCTGGGGCAGGAGGGGAACTATGGCTACACCTTC; size: NA; D: NA; V: TRBV6-1; J: TRBJ1-2
CDR3: CASSEVQRRAFF; DNA: TGTGCCAGCAGTGAAGTACAGAGACGGGCTTTCTTT; size: once; D: NA; V: TRBV2; J: TRBJ1-1
CDR3: CASSYGGESYGYTF; DNA: TGTGCCAGCAGTTACGGGGGGGAATCCTATGGCTACACCTTC; size: NA; D: NA; V: TRBV6-2/TRBV6-3; J: TRBJ1-2
CDR3: CASSASTGGLNGYTF; DNA: TGTGCCAGCAGTGCCTCTACAGGGGGCCTGAACGGCTACACCTTC; size: NA; D: TRBD1; V: TRBV2; J: TRBJ1-2
CDR3: CASSSQTGINSPLHF; DNA: TGTGCCAGCAGTAGTCAGACAGGGATTAATTCACCCCTCCACTTT; size: few; D: TRBD1; V: TRBV6-1; J: TRBJ1-6
CDR3: CATSDLNGAEAFF; DNA: TGTGCCACCAGTGATTTGAATGGTGCTGAAGCTTTCTTT; size: NA; D: NA; V: TRBV24-1; J: TRBJ1-1
CDR3: CASSEPSWDRGEPNYGYTF; DNA: TGCGCCAGCAGTGAGCCGAGCTGGGACAGGGGCGAGCCTAACTATGGCTACACCTTC; size: few; D: TRBD1; V: TRBV10-1; J: TRBJ1-2
CDR3: CASRPVRLGRDTQYF; DNA: TGTGCCAGCAGACCCGTCCGACTAGGCCGCGATACGCAGTATTTT; size: NA; D: NA; V: TRBV7-2; J: TRBJ2-3
CDR3: CASRDRVLPWSVGTVNSPLHF; DNA: TGTGCCAGCCGGGACAGGGTTCTTCCGTGGAGTGTCGGGACCGTGAATTCACCCCTCCACTTT; size: NA; D: TRBD1; V: TRBV6-1; J: TRBJ1-6
CDR3: CASSRRGTREAFF; DNA: TGTGCCAGCAGTCGGAGGGGGACCCGAGAAGCTTTCTTT; size: NA; D: NA; V: TRBV12-3/TRBV12-4; J: TRBJ1-1
CDR3: CASSEFSTGGGETQYF; DNA: TGTGCCAGCAGTGAATTTTCCACAGGGGGGGGAGAGACCCAGTACTTC; size: NA; D: NA; V: TRBV2; J: TRBJ2-5
CDR3: CASSMRDTEAFF; DNA: TGTGCCAGCAGCATGAGGGACACTGAAGCTTTCTTT; size: NA; D: NA; V: TRBV11-2; J: TRBJ1-1
CDR3: CASSFRQGYGYTF; DNA: TGTGCCAGCAGCTTTAGACAGGGCTATGGCTACACCTTC; size: NA; D: TRBD1; V: TRBV5-4; J: TRBJ1-2
CDR3: CASSLRRTNTEAFF; DNA: TGTGCCAGCAGCCTAAGGCGGACGAACACTGAAGCTTTCTTT; size: NA; D: NA; V: TRBV12-3/TRBV12-4; J: TRBJ1-1
CDR3: CATSTGGGRHQPQHF; DNA: TGTGCCACCAGCACAGGGGGGGGGAGGCATCAGCCCCAGCATTTT; size: few; D: TRBD1; V: TRBV15; J: TRBJ1-5
CDR3: CASSFLAGELFF; DNA: TGTGCCAGCAGCTTCCTTGCCGGGGAGCTGTTTTTT; size: NA; D: NA; V: TRBV7-6; J: TRBJ2-2
CDR3: CASSLAVNTGELFF; DNA: TGTGCCAGCAGCTTAGCGGTAAACACCGGGGAGCTGTTTTTT; size: NA; D: NA; V: TRBV7-3; J: TRBJ2-2
CDR3: CASSLTGGSGNTIYF; DNA: TGTGCCAGCAGCTTAACAGGGGGCTCTGGAAACACCATATATTTT; size: NA; D: TRBD1; V: TRBV7-2; J: TRBJ1-3
CDR3: CASSDQMNTEAFF; DNA: TGTGCCAGCAGCGATCAGATGAACACTGAAGCTTTCTTT; size: NA; D: NA; V: TRBV7-3; J: TRBJ1-1
CDR3: CASSSGRSQETQYF; DNA: TGTGCCAGCAGTTCGGGACGGAGCCAAGAGACCCAGTACTTC; size: NA; D: NA; V: TRBV27; J: TRBJ2-5
CDR3: CASSNDRGYTYEQYF; DNA: TGTGCCAGCAGCAACGACAGGGGATACACCTACGAGCAGTACTTC; size: NA; D: TRBD1; V: TRBV12-3/TRBV12-4; J: TRBJ2-7
CDR3: CASSLTGTGTDGYTF; DNA: TGCGCCAGCAGCTTGACCGGGACAGGGACGGATGGCTACACCTTC; size: NA; D: TRBD1; V: TRBV5-1; J: TRBJ1-2
CDR3: CATSDLGRSGETQYF; DNA: TGTGCCACCAGTGATTTGGGGCGTTCAGGGGAGACCCAGTACTTC; size: once; D: NA; V: TRBV24-1; J: TRBJ2-5
CDR3: CASSAPGGYEQYF; DNA: TGTGCCAGCAGCGCCCCAGGGGGCTACGAGCAGTACTTC; size: once; D: TRBD1; V: TRBV7-8; J: TRBJ2-7
CDR3: CATSDPRQSTDTQYF; DNA: TGTGCCACCAGTGACCCTCGACAGAGCACAGATACGCAGTATTTT; size: NA; D: NA; V: TRBV24-1; J: TRBJ2-3
CDR3: CASSGGQTDTGELFF; DNA: TGCGCCAGCAGTGGGGGACAAACGGACACCGGGGAGCTGTTTTTT; size: NA; D: NA; V: TRBV10-1; J: TRBJ2-2
CDR3: CSARFQGRTDTQYF; DNA: TGCAGTGCTAGGTTTCAGGGGAGGACAGATACGCAGTATTTT; size: few; D: NA; V: TRBV20-1; J: TRBJ2-3
CDR3: CSATPRGRVTEAFF; DNA: TGCAGTGCTACACCCAGGGGGCGCGTCACTGAAGCTTTCTTT; size: NA; D: TRBD1; V: TRBV20-1; J: TRBJ1-1
CDR3: CASSYSPPEQYF; DNA: TGTGCCAGCAGTTATTCCCCGCCCGAGCAGTACTTC; size: NA; D: NA; V: TRBV2; J: TRBJ2-7
CDR3: CASSLRSGGDTGELFF; DNA: TGTGCCAGCAGCCTTCGTAGCGGGGGGGACACCGGGGAGCTGTTTTTT; size: NA; D: TRBD2; V: TRBV3-1; J: TRBJ2-2
CDR3: CSARAYNQNSPLHF; DNA: TGCAGTGCTAGAGCTTACAACCAAAATTCACCCCTCCACTTT; size: NA; D: NA; V: TRBV20-1; J: TRBJ1-6
CDR3: CATSDSGRENEKLFF; DNA: TGTGCCACCAGTGACAGTGGACGGGAAAATGAAAAACTGTTTTTT; size: once; D: NA; V: TRBV24-1; J: TRBJ1-4
CDR3: CASETIRDTNTGELFF; DNA: TGTGCCAGCGAAACGATCAGAGACACTAACACCGGGGAGCTGTTTTTT; size: NA; D: NA; V: TRBV21-1; J: TRBJ2-2
CDR3: CSAGRQGNQPQHF; DNA: TGCAGTGCCGGAAGACAGGGGAATCAGCCCCAGCATTTT; size: NA; D: TRBD1; V: TRBV20-1; J: TRBJ1-5
CDR3: CASNPGGGETQYF; DNA: TGTGCCAGTAACCCAGGGGGCGGTGAGACCCAGTACTTC; size: once; D: TRBD1; V: TRBV19; J: TRBJ2-5
CDR3: CASSSQGREQYF; DNA: TGTGCCAGCAGCTCACAGGGGAGAGAGCAGTACTTC; size: NA; D: TRBD1; V: TRBV7-9; J: TRBJ2-7
CDR3: CASSFLGGNQPQHF; DNA: TGTGCCAGCAGTTTTTTGGGGGGCAATCAGCCCCAGCATTTT; size: NA; D: NA; V: TRBV6-5; J: TRBJ1-5
CDR3: CASSFSSSSGEYNEQFF; DNA: TGTGCCAGCAGCTTTTCGTCATCCTCGGGGGAGTACAATGAGCAGTTCTTC; size: NA; D: NA; V: TRBV7-9; J: TRBJ2-1
CDR3: CSARSGGLSPLHF; DNA: TGCAGTGCTAGATCGGGGGGGTTGTCACCCCTCCACTTT; size: NA; D: NA; V: TRBV20-1; J: TRBJ1-6
CDR3: CSATDGASGYNIQYF; DNA: TGCAGTGCTACCGACGGTGCTAGCGGTTACAACATTCAGTACTTC; size: NA; D: TRBD2; V: TRBV20-1; J: TRBJ2-4
CDR3: CASSELNSQGETQYF; DNA: TGTGCCAGCAGTGAATTAAACAGCCAGGGGGAGACCCAGTACTTC; size: NA; D: NA; V: TRBV25-1; J: TRBJ2-5
CDR3: CSAREQGGGSPLHF; DNA: TGCAGTGCTAGAGAACAGGGGGGGGGTTCACCCCTCCACTTT; size: NA; D: TRBD1; V: TRBV20-1; J: TRBJ1-6